These 11 T cell receptor beta chains were all obtained from the same sample, sequenced in a study of identical twins. One entry per CDR3 protein, called by TCRdb with MiXCR from the 5' RACE reads. The table shows 200,000 to 250,000 distinct CDR3 sequences, with roughly 7% occurring only once. This sample also appeared in a second study, on yellow fever vaccine responses in identical twins.

The sequenced sample was memory (CD45RO+) T cells sorted from blood. The receptors stem from a woman under 30 in good health.

This clonotype was seen ten or more times. The genes are TRBV5-1 and TRBJ2-2; 10 nucleotides agree with TRBD1. The CDR3 sequence is 15 residues long. V gave up 4 bases and J gave up 3 bases; unmatched junction bases: 3. The germline V gene encodes CDR1 SGHRS and CDR2 YFSETQ. CDR3 region: CASSEGQGYTGELFF. In nucleotides, the CDR3 is TGCGCCAGCAGCGAGGGACAGGGGTACACCGGGGAGCTGTTTTTT.

The chain uses TRBV5-6 and TRBJ2-2, with D unclear. CDR1 is SGHDT and CDR2 is YYEEEE in the germline V gene. This CDR3 has 15 amino acids. V lost 4 bases, J lost 2 bases, and 12 bases lay in between. The DNA for the CDR3 is TGTGCCAGCAGCCGGACCATAAAAAACACCGGGGAGCTGTTTTTT. It is translated as CASSRTIKNTGELFF.

This chain joins TRBV3-1 and TRBJ1-5, with TRBD1 matching 7 bases. The germline gives CDR1 LGHDT, CDR2 YNNKEL (reference sequence). Germline trimming cut 1 base from V and 7 bases from J; bases unmatched to any gene: 10. The CDR3 loop spans 16 amino acids. CDR3 amino acids: CASSQVGSGGGQPQHF. The CDR3 coding sequence is TGTGCCAGCAGCCAAGTTGGGTCAGGGGGTGGACAGCCCCAGCATTTT. Supplemented by reference TRBV3-1 and TRBJ1-5, the full variable domain reads DTAVSQTPKYLVTQMGNDKSIKCEQNLGHDTMYWYKQDSKKFLKIMFSYNNKELIINETVPNRFSPKSPDKAHLNLHINSLELGDSAVYFCASSQVGSGGGQPQHFGDGTRLSIL.

The J gene is TRBJ2-5, the V gene TRBV7-2, with TRBD2 as a possible D gene (5 bases). Trimming removed 5 bases at V and 1 base at J, with 14 bases between. The CDR3 is 15 amino acids. Germline loops: CDR1 SGHTA, CDR2 FQGNSA. The CDR3 sequence: CASSPGNRVQETQYF. The CDR3 DNA reads TGTGCCAGCAGCCCGGGGAACCGAGTCCAAGAGACCCAGTACTTC.

The table lists this clonotype with many counts. This sequence joins TRBV12-3 or TRBV12-4 and TRBJ1-1, with D possibly TRBD1 on 5 matching bases. The V and J ends lost 3 bases and 7 bases respectively, with 9 bases between them. The CDR3 extends over 12 amino acids. For the CDR3, the DNA is TGTGCCAGCAGTTTGTCCGGGGGTGAAGCTTTCTTT. Amino acid sequence: CASSLSGGEAFF.

This clonotype showed up many times. V gene TRBV12-3 or TRBV12-4 combines with J gene TRBJ2-1; 9 bases agree with TRBD1. With 4 bases clipped from V and 5 bases from J, the junction kept 6 bases outside the gene matches. This CDR3 has 15 amino acids. The CDR3 reads CASSYHGTGNNEQFF. As DNA, the CDR3 is TGTGCCAGCAGTTACCACGGGACAGGGAACAATGAGCAGTTCTTC.

CDR3 sequence (DNA): TGTGCCAGCAGCTTAGATCCGGGCGGCCCCTTGGTTAGTACGCAGTATTTT. It yields the protein CASSLDPGGPLVSTQYF. The V call is TRBV11-2, the J call TRBJ2-3; no definite D call. The CDR3 spans 17 residues. V gave up 0 bases and J gave up 8 bases, with 21 bases separating them. CDR1 SGHAT and CDR2 FQNNGV come from the germline V gene.

This clonotype was seen only a few times. This chain links TRBV11-2 with TRBJ2-7, with 10 bases matching TRBD2. V lost 1 base, J lost 4 bases, and 10 bases stayed unmatched. The CDR3 is made up of 17 amino acids. Looked up from germline, CDR1 is SGHAT and CDR2 is FQNNGV. CDR3 amino acids: CASSLGPSGGTGYEQYV. Written as DNA, the CDR3 is TGTGCCAGCAGCTTAGGGCCTAGCGGGGGAACGGGTTACGAGCAGTACGTC.

This clonotype was counted ten times or more. The rearrangement links TRBV25-1 to TRBJ1-4, with TRBD1 matching over 8 bases. This CDR3 has 20 amino acids. The V segment lost 6 bases and the J segment 0 bases; nucleotides outside the gene matches: 18. CDR1 and CDR2 from the germline V gene are MGHDK and SYGVNS. The CDR3, as DNA: TGTGCCAGCAGCCACCTCAGGGGGCCTTCGGACGATGCAACTAATGAAAAACTGTTTTTT. Its translation: CASSHLRGPSDDATNEKLFF.

This clonotype was seen at least ten times. The chain uses TRBV7-2 and TRBJ2-7, with TRBD2 matching over 11 bases. The CDR3 is made up of 17 amino acids. Germline V CDR1 and CDR2: SGHTA, FQGNSA. V dropped 6 bases and J dropped 3; count of bases not matched to a gene: 13. The CDR3 loop is CASSPGSGTSGFYEQYF. The CDR3 DNA reads TGTGCCAGCAGTCCTGGATCCGGGACTAGCGGATTCTACGAGCAGTACTTC. The complete variable domain, with remaining parts taken from reference TRBV7-2 and TRBJ2-7, reads GAGVSQSPSNKVTEKGKDVELRCDPISGHTALYWYRQSLGQGLEFLIYFQGNSAPDKSGLPSDRFSAERTGGSVSTLTIQRTQQEDSAVYLCASSPGSGTSGFYEQYFGPGTRLTVT.

This chain links TRBV28 with TRBJ2-1; D gene unclear. This CDR3 contains 15 residues. Germline V gene sequence: CDR1 MDHEN, CDR2 SYDVKM. The ends were cut back, 3 bases at V and 2 bases at J, with 11 bases in the middle. CDR3 bases: TGTGCCAGCAGTTTTTTGGGTCAGGCCTACAATGAGCAGTTCTTC. Protein product: CASSFLGQAYNEQFF. Full variable domain (rest looked up from reference TRBV28 and TRBJ2-1): DVKVTQSSRYLVKRTGEKVFLECVQDMDHENMFWYRQDPGLGLRLIYFSYDVKMKEKGDIPEGYSVSREKKERFSLILESASTNQTSMYLCASSFLGQAYNEQFFGPGTRLTVL.